Listed here are 3 T cell receptor beta chains from one sample, sequenced in a study of siplizumab effects on memory and regulatory T cells. Sequenced by immunoSEQ multiplex PCR; TCRdb stores in-frame clones only, minus some. This table holds 55,000 to 65,000 clones, less than 98% found once. The sequenced material came from naive CD8+ T cells sorted from blood. The receptors stem from a human donor in good health.

CDR3 sequence (DNA): TGCGCCAGCAGCCAAGAGGCCAGGGGGATTAACATTCAGTACTTC. Protein product: CASSQEARGINIQYF. The chain is built from TRBV4-1 and TRBJ2-4; 7 bases are a match to TRBD1. With V trimmed by 0 bases and J by 7 bases, 6 bases remained unmatched. Per the germline V gene, CDR1 is MGHRA and CDR2 is YSYEKL. The CDR3 is 15 amino acids.

This chain links TRBV7-9 with TRBJ2-1; no definite D call. Germline CDR1 and CDR2: SEHNR and FQNEAQ (reference sequence). The CDR3 covers 12 residues. V shed 4 bases and J shed 9 bases, with 10 bases lying between them. The CDR3, as DNA: TGTGCCAGCAGCTCCGACTTTTTTGAGCAGTTCTTC. Translated: CASSSDFFEQFF.

Only one count was recorded for this clone. Other nucleotide sequences from this sample produce the same CDR3. The chain combines TRBV9 with TRBJ1-5; a weak D match, TRBD1 (6 bases). The CDR3 runs to 15 residues. Germline V gene data show CDR1 as SGDLS and CDR2 as YYNGEE. V dropped 0 bases and J dropped 0 bases, with 7 bases sitting between them. CDR3 amino acids: CASSVGGRSNQPQHF. CDR3 coding DNA: TGTGCCAGCAGCGTAGGGGGGCGTAGCAATCAGCCCCAGCATTTT.